What follows is one TCR beta chain and its context. Its antigen is unidentified. The data are from a study of T cell repertoires in aging, cancer and after chemotherapy. Study-wide background: Donor ages fell into six groups from 30 or younger up to 70 or older. Pre- and post-chemotherapy samples were paired from glioblastoma patients treated with temozolomide-based therapy.

Per the germline V gene, CDR1 is SGHVS and CDR2 is FNYEAQ. With 2 bases removed from V and 8 bases from J, the gap between germline ends came to 10 bases. This CDR3 region has 13 residues. Whole-study results and caveats: In cancer patients, declining TCR diversity with age involved lost richness and lost evenness.

The template was genomic DNA from peripheral blood, not RNA. A mixed TRB-A/B primer pool amplified rearranged TRB by multiplex touch-down PCR. In TCRdb, the multiplex PCR reads were re-called with MiXCR into one record per CDR3 protein. The table includes fewer than 3,500 distinct CDR3 sequences, around a quarter detected once. The sample comprised blood. V gene TRBV7-6 combines with J gene TRBJ1-5; D not certain. This receptor was obtained from a human donor with a solid tumor. CDR3 coding DNA: TGTGCCAGCAGCTTATCAATATGGGAGCCCCAGCATTTT. It is translated as CASSLSIWEPQHF.